This T cell receptor beta chain appears in the sequencing data of a study of blood T cell repertoires in COVID-19 (dated by TCRdb to about 2020). About the investigation overall: Collaborator samples came from the United States, Italy and Spain and covered acute and convalescent phases of COVID-19. Where available, HLA class I and class II types were taken from metadata supplied by the sample provider and were not determined by assay-based typing. The prospective study material was composed of cDNA or gDNA derived from T cells, B-cell-depleted T cells, or PBMCs. Sample metadata almost always included a de-identified subject ID, COVID-19 status, age in years and sex. The repertoires were made available in a free public database intended to serve as a resource for research on the immune response to SARS-CoV-2. Samples came from the ongoing ImmuneRACE study (first 160 participants) plus 1,254 subjects from 6 global collaborators. The dataset comprised deeply sampled blood TCRbeta repertoires from subjects exposed to, actively infected with, or recovered from COVID-19.

What the research found in general, with its limitations: How much clinical and demographic metadata was included differed by source and by participant, and the metadata was provided uncurated.

To note about this clone: This clone's antigen is unknown. Base quality data are lacking; no much larger clone is found one base away.

The CDR1 and CDR2 encoded by the germline V gene are MGHRA and YSYEKL. The V end loses 1 base and the J end loses 2 bases, and a stretch of 8 bases separates them. From cysteine to phenylalanine, the CDR3 is 14 amino acids long. Only CDR3 DNA is held: 42 bases, read in frame from base 1. Each collaborating institution followed its own protocols to collect whole blood in K2EDTA tubes. Collaborator samples were shipped for TCRbeta analysis as frozen whole blood, isolated PBMCs, or DNA extracted from either sample type. The immunoSEQ Assay, a bias-controlled multiplex PCR, was used to amplify TCRbeta CDR3 regions from genomic DNA. The original methods were these. Within the assay, amplification of reference gene primers was used to estimate how many nucleated cells each sample contained. To quantify the absolute abundance of each unique TCRbeta CDR3 rearrangement, sequence reads were collapsed and filtered. For each sample, productive Simpson clonality was calculated as the square root of Simpson's diversity index across productive rearrangements. This immuneACCESS table, as held by TCRdb, lists in-frame sequences with V and J called but not all clones. Of the missing ones, under half trace to an unresolved V gene in checked studies; the others have no known cause. V, J and clone size reflect that table, while D and trimming were determined from the DNA. For this sample there are over 400,000 clones; roughly 85% appear just once. Clones ranked in the top ten supply about 1.5% of the sample.

Sample: peripheral blood. This receptor was identified in a woman under 40 with active or convalescent COVID-19. The chain employs TRBV4-1 and TRBJ1-2, with the D segment identity uncertain. The CDR3 loop reads CASSQAHGNYGYTF. In nucleotide form, the sequence is TGCGCCAGCAGCCAAGCCCACGGGAACTATGGCTACACCTTC.